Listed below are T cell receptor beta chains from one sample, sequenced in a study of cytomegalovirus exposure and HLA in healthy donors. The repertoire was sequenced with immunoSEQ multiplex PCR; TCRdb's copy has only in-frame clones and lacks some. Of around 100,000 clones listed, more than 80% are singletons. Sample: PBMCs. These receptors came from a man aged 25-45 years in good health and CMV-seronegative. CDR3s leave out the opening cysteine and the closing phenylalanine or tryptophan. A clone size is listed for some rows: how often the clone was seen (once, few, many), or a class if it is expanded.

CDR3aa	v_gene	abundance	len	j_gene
ASQRELNTGELF	TRBV9	.	12	TRBJ2-2
ASSIARGHTEAF	TRBV19	.	12	TRBJ1-1
ASILQGKGNTEAF	TRBV21-1	.	13	TRBJ1-1
ASSFPGTRVAEQY	TRBV5-6	.	13	TRBJ2-7
ASTYQGDTQY	TRBV2	.	10	TRBJ2-3
ASSLPSSTDTQY	TRBV7-9	.	12	TRBJ2-3
ASSAHRTSGVGSSYNEQF	TRBV7-8	.	18	TRBJ2-1
ASSEVGTGGGGSYEQY	TRBV6-1	.	16	TRBJ2-7
ASSYSGRGTTEAF	TRBV6-5	.	13	TRBJ1-1
ASSVGVGQGIYEQY	TRBV9	.	14	TRBJ2-7
AWSDLDHYEQY	TRBV30	.	11	TRBJ2-7
ASSPSGNEQF	TRBV7-2	.	10	TRBJ2-1
ASSQRSGQTGNTIY	TRBV5-4	.	14	TRBJ1-3
ASSGWVAVQETQY	TRBV7-2	.	13	TRBJ2-5
ASRTAYNSPLH	TRBV5-1	.	11	TRBJ1-6
ASSRQGGAVTEAF	TRBV2	.	13	TRBJ1-1
ASSYSTVRDEAF	TRBV6-5	once	12	TRBJ1-1
ASSLTAQGMSEQY	TRBV4-1	.	13	TRBJ2-7
ASSSQGIGVHNYGYT	TRBV19	.	15	TRBJ1-2
ASAGLGEGTEAF	TRBV27	once	12	TRBJ1-1
AWSPGYEQY	TRBV30	.	9	TRBJ2-7
ASSLVTGASTDTQY	TRBV5-1	.	14	TRBJ2-3
ASSLARTGDGYEQY	TRBV7-2	.	14	TRBJ2-7
ASTLQARVETQY	TRBV6-6	few	12	TRBJ2-5
ASGKGQALVLPEAF	TRBV5-6	.	14	TRBJ1-1
ASSTSGSSYNEQF	TRBV6-6	.	13	TRBJ2-1
ASIQGAYEQY	TRBV2	.	10	TRBJ2-7
ASSRGQLAGMNTGELF	TRBV5-6	.	16	TRBJ2-2
ASSQGTQTSSQETQY	TRBV4-1	.	15	TRBJ2-5
ASSLEGQGIAGELF	TRBV5-1	once	14	TRBJ2-2
AWTPRGSGYGYT	TRBV30	.	12	TRBJ1-2
ASSYSIARELF	TRBV6-5	.	11	TRBJ2-2
ASSRTGTNTEAF	TRBV11-1	.	12	TRBJ1-1
ASSLDGQLNTGELF	TRBV7-3	.	14	TRBJ2-2
ASSQALVTSGRGGAQY	TRBV4-3	.	16	TRBJ2-5
ASSEASSYNEQF	TRBV28	.	12	TRBJ2-1
ASTARDREPYEQY	TRBV5-6	.	13	TRBJ2-7
ARSLRQDLYNEQF	TRBV5-3	.	13	TRBJ2-1
ASSGQGSYEQY	TRBV6-6	.	11	TRBJ2-7
ASSQEGTGDEKLF	TRBV7-9	.	13	TRBJ1-4
ASSIGDRDQPQH	TRBV5-8	.	12	TRBJ1-5
AISGTVDNEQF	TRBV10-3	.	11	TRBJ2-1
ASSWRSSGISTDTQY	TRBV7-2	.	15	TRBJ2-3
ASSLWLGERGNQPQH	TRBV5-6	.	15	TRBJ1-5
ASTFHPGQGTGEQY	TRBV27	.	14	TRBJ2-7
AWRQGITEAF	TRBV30	.	10	TRBJ1-1
ASSGAAFSYEQY	TRBV28	.	12	TRBJ2-7
ASSLLQEETQY	TRBV7-9	.	11	TRBJ2-5
ASSLGSSGSRETQY	TRBV5-4	.	14	TRBJ2-5
AISEPGIGSGNTIY	TRBV10-3	.	14	TRBJ1-3
ASSTSGGDTQY	TRBV9	.	11	TRBJ2-3
ASSLGDRRTDTQY	TRBV11-3	once	13	TRBJ2-3
SVDASGGPFSTDTQY	TRBV29-1	.	15	TRBJ2-3
AWSAKGAVTQY	TRBV30	.	11	TRBJ2-3
ASSLGTGDEQY	TRBV5-6	.	11	TRBJ2-7
ASSSAGTVSTEAF	TRBV7-9	.	13	TRBJ1-1
ASRSGVGNIQY	TRBV6-5	.	11	TRBJ2-4
ASSQGNGHNNEQF	TRBV4-3	.	13	TRBJ2-1
ASSLPGTGLETQY	TRBV5-1	.	13	TRBJ2-5
ASSFRTGISLPTLH	TRBV7-9	.	14	TRBJ1-6